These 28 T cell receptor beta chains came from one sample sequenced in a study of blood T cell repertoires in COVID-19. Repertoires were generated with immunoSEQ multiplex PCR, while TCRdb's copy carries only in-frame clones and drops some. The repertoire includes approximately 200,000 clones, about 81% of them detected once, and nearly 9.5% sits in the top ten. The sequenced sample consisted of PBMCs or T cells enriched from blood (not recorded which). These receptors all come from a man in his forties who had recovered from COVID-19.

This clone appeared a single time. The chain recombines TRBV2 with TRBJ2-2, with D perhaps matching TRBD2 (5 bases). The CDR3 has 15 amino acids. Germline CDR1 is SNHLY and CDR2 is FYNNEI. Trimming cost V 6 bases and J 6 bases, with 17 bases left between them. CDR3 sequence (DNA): TGTGCCAGCAGCGCCGGGAACCTCGCCCCCGGGGAGCTGTTTTTT. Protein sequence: CASSAGNLAPGELFF.

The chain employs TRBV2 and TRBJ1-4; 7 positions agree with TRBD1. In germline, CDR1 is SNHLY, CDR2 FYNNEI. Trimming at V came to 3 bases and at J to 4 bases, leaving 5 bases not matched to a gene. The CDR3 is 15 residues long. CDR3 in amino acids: CASSDDRARNEKLFF. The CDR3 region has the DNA TGTGCCAGCAGTGATGACAGGGCTCGTAATGAAAAACTGTTTTTT.

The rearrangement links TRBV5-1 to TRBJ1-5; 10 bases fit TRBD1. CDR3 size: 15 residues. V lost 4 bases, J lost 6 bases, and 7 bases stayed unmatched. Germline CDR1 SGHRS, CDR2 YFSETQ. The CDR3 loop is CASSLDRGLGQPQHF. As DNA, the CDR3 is TGCGCCAGCAGCCTAGACAGGGGGCTCGGTCAGCCCCAGCATTTT.

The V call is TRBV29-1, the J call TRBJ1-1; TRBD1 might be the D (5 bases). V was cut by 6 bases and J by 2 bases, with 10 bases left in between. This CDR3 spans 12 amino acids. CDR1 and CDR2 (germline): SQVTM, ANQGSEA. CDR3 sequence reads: CSVRDLNTEAFF. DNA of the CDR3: TGCAGCGTCCGGGACTTAAACACTGAAGCTTTCTTT.

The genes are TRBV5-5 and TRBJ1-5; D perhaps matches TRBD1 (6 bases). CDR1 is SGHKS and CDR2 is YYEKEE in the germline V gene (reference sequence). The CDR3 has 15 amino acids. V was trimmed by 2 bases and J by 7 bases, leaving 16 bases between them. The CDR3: CASSLWQGTQQPQHF. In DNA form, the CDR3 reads TGTGCCAGCAGCTTATGGCAGGGGACCCAACAGCCCCAGCATTTT.

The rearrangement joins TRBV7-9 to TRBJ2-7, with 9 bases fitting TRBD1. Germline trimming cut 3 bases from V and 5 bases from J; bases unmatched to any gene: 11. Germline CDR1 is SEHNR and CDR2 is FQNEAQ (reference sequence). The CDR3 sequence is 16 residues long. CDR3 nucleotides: TGTGCCAGCAGCTTCTATGGGACAGGGAAAACCCACGAGCAGTACTTC. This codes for CASSFYGTGKTHEQYF.

CDR3 nucleotides: TGCGCCAGCAGCCCGGAGGGGGGGACAGGCCGAAATCAGCCCCAGCATTTT. Translating gives CASSPEGGTGRNQPQHF. The chain employs TRBV5-1 and TRBJ1-5; 8 positions agree with TRBD1. The CDR3 covers 17 residues. J lost 4 bases, V lost 4 bases, and 13 bases had no gene match. CDR1 is SGHRS and CDR2 is YFSETQ in the germline V gene.

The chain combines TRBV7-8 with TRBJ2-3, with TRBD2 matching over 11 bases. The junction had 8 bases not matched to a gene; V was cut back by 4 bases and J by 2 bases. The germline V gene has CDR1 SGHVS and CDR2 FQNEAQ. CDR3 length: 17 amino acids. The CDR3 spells CASSSLPGLADTDTQYF. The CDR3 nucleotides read TGTGCCAGCAGCTCCCTCCCGGGACTAGCGGACACAGATACGCAGTATTTT.

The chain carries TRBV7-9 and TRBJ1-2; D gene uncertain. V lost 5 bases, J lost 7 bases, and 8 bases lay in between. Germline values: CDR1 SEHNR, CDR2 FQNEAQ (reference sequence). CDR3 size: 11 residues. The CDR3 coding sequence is TGTGCCAGCAGCACGACGGGTGGCTACACCTTC. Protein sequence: CASSTTGGYTF. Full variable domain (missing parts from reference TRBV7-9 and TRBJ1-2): DTGVSQNPRHKITKRGQNVTFRCDPISEHNRLYWYRQTLGQGPEFLTYFQNEAQLEKSRLLSDRFSAERPKGSFSTLEIQRTEQGDSAMYLCASSTTGGYTFGSGTRLTVV.

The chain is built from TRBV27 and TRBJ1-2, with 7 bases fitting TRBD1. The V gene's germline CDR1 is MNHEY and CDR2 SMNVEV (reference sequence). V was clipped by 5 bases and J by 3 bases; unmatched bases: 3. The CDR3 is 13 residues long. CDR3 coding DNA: TGTGCCAGCAGTGCGACAGGGCACTATGGCTACACCTTC. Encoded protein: CASSATGHYGYTF.

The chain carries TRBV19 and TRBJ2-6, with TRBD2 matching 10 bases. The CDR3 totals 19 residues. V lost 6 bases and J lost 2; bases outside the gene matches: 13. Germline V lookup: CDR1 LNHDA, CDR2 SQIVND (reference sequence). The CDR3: CASRGASSGSLTGANVLTF. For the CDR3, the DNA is TGTGCCAGTAGGGGGGCCTCTAGCGGGAGTCTAACTGGGGCCAACGTCCTGACTTTC. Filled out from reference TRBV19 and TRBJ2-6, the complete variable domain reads DGGITQSPKYLFRKEGQNVTLSCEQNLNHDAMYWYRQDPGQGLRLIYYSQIVNDFQKGDIAEGYSVSREKKESFPLTVTSAQKNPTAFYLCASRGASSGSLTGANVLTFGAGSRLTVL.

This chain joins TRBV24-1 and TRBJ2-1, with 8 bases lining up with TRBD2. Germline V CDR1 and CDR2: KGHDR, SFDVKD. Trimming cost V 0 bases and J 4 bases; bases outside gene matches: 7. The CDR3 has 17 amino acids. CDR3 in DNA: TGTGCCACCAGTGATTTGTCGTCTAGCGGGTTGTACAATGAGCAGTTCTTC. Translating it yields CATSDLSSSGLYNEQFF.

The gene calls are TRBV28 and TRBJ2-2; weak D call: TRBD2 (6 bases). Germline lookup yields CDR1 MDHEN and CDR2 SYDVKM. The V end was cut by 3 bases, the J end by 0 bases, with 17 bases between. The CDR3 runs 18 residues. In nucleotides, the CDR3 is TGTGCCAGCAGTTTCCGGGGACTCCGATTCGCGAACACCGGGGAGCTGTTTTTT. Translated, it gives CASSFRGLRFANTGELFF.

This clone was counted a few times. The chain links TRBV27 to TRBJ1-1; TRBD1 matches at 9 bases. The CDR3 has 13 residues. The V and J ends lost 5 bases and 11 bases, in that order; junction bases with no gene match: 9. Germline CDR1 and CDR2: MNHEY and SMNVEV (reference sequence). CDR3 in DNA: TGTGCCAGCAGTCCCCACAGGGGGCAGGGGGCTTTCTTT. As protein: CASSPHRGQGAFF.

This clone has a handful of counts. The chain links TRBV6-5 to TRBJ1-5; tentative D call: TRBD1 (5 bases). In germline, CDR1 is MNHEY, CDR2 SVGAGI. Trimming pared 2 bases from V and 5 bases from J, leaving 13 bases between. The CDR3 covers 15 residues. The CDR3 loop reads CASSYPRVEDQPQHF. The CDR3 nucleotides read TGTGCCAGCAGTTACCCCAGGGTAGAAGATCAGCCCCAGCATTTT.

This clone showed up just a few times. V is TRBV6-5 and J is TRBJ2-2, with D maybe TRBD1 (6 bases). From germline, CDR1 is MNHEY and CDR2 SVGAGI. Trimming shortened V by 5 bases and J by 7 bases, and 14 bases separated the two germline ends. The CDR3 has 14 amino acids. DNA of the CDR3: TGTGCCAGCAGTCTCTACAGGGTAAACGGGGAGCTGTTTTTT. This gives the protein CASSLYRVNGELFF.

The CDR3 here is CASSSRGINYGYTF. The CDR3 bases are TGTGCCAGTAGTTCGAGGGGGATTAACTATGGCTACACCTTC. This chain connects TRBV19 to TRBJ1-2, with a tentative D call TRBD1 (6 bases). The CDR3 is 14 amino acids. Germline V gives CDR1 LNHDA, CDR2 SQIVND (reference sequence). V lost 5 bases and J lost 1, with 11 bases in between. The variable domain in full, completed from reference TRBV19 and TRBJ1-2, reads DGGITQSPKYLFRKEGQNVTLSCEQNLNHDAMYWYRQDPGQGLRLIYYSQIVNDFQKGDIAEGYSVSREKKESFPLTVTSAQKNPTAFYLCASSSRGINYGYTFGSGTRLTVV.

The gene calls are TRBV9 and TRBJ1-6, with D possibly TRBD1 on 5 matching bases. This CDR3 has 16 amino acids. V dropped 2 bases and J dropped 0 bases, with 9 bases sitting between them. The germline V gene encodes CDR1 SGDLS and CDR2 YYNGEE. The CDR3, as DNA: TGTGCCAGCAGCGTTGGGGGGAGCTCCTATAATTCACCCCTCCACTTT. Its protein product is CASSVGGSSYNSPLHF.

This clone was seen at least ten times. CDR3 in amino acids: CATQGALGYTF. DNA of the CDR3: TGTGCCACACAGGGGGCTCTTGGCTACACCTTC. The chain has TRBV24-1 and TRBJ1-2, with 9 bases lining up with TRBD1. The CDR3 extends over 11 amino acids. In germline, CDR1 is KGHDR, CDR2 SFDVKD. V was pared by 10 bases and J by 7 bases, with 3 bases of the junction left unmatched.

CDR3 sequence: CASGLQGSHNEQFF. DNA for the CDR3: TGTGCTAGTGGTTTGCAAGGGAGTCACAATGAGCAGTTCTTC. V is TRBV12-5 and J is TRBJ2-1; D may be TRBD2 (5 bases). Looked up from germline, CDR1 is LGHNT and CDR2 is FRNRAP. Trimming took 2 bases from V and 5 from J, leaving 10 bases between them. This CDR3 has 14 amino acids. The whole variable domain, remainder taken from reference TRBV12-5 and TRBJ2-1, is DARVTQTPRHKVTEMGQEVTMRCQPILGHNTVFWYRQTMMQGLELLAYFRNRAPLDDSGMPKDRFSAEMPDATLATLKIQPSEPRDSAVYFCASGLQGSHNEQFFGPGTRLTVL.

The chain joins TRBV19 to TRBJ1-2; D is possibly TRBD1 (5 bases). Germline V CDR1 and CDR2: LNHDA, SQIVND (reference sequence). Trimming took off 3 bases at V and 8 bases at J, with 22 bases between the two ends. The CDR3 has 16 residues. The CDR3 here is CASSISGGAPPRGYTF. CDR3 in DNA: TGTGCCAGTAGTATTTCAGGAGGGGCCCCACCAAGAGGCTACACCTTC.

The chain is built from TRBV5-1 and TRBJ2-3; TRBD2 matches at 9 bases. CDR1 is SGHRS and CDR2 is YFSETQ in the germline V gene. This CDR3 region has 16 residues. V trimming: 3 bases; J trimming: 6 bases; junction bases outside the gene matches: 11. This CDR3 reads CASSSMVAGVSDTQYF. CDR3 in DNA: TGCGCCAGCAGCTCCATGGTAGCGGGAGTATCGGATACGCAGTATTTT.

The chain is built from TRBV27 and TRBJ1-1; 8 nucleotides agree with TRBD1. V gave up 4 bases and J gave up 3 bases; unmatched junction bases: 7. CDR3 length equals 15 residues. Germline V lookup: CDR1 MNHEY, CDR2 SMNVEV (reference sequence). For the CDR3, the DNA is TGTGCCAGCAGTTCTCGGACAGGGTCCTACACTGAAGCTTTCTTT. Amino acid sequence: CASSSRTGSYTEAFF.

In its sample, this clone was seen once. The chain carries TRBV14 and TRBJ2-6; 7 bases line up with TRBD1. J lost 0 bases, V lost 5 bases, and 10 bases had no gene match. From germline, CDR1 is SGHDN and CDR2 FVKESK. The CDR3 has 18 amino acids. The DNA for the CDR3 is TGTGCCAGCAGCGGGCCGGGACAGCACTACTCTGGGGCCAACGTCCTGACTTTC. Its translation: CASSGPGQHYSGANVLTF.

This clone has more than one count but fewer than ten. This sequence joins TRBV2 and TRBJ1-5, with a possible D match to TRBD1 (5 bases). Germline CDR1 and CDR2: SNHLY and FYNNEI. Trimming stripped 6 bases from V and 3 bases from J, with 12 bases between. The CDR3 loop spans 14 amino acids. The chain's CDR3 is CASRGGKINQPQHF. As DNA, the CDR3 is TGTGCCAGCAGGGGGGGGAAGATCAATCAGCCCCAGCATTTT.

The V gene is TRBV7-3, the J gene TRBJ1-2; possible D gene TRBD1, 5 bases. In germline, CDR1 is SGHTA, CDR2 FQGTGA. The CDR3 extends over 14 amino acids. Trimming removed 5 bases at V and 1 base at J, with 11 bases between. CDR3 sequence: CASSPSGGNYGYTF. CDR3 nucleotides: TGTGCCAGCAGCCCCAGCGGGGGTAACTATGGCTACACCTTC. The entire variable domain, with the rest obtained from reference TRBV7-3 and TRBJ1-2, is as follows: GAGVSQTPSNKVTEKGKYVELRCDPISGHTALYWYRQSLGQGPEFLIYFQGTGAADDSGLPNDRFFAVRPEGSVSTLKIQRTERGDSAVYLCASSPSGGNYGYTFGSGTRLTVV.

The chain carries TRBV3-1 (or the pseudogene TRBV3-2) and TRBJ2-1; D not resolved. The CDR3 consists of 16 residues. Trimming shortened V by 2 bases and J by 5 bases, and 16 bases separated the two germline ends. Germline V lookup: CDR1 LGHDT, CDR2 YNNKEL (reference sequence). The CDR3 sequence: CASSQTSPLINNEQFF. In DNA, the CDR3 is TGTGCCAGCAGCCAAACGTCGCCACTGATAAACAATGAGCAGTTCTTC.

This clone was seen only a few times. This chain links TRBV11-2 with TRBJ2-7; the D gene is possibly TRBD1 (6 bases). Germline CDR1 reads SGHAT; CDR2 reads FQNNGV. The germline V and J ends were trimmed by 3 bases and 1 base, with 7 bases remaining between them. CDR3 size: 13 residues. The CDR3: CASSLGTSYEQYF. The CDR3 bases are TGTGCCAGCAGCTTGGGGACATCCTACGAGCAGTACTTC.